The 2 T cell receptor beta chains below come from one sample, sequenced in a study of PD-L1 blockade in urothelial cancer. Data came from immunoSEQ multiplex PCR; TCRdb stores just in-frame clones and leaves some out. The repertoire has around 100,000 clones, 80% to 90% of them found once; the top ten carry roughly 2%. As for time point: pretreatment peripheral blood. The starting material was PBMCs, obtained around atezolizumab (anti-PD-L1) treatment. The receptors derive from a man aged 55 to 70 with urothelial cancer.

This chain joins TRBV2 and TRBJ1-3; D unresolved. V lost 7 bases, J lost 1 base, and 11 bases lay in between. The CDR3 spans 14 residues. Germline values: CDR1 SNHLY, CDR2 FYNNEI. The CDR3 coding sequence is TGTGCCAGCAAGCCAGCGGAGTCTGGAAACACCATATATTTT. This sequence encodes CASKPAESGNTIYF. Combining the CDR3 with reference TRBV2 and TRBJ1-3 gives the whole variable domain EPEVTQTPSHQVTQMGQEVILRCVPISNHLYFYWYRQILGQKVEFLVSFYNNEISEKSEIFDDQFSVERPDGSNFTLKIRSTKLEDSAMYFCASKPAESGNTIYFGEGSWLTVV.

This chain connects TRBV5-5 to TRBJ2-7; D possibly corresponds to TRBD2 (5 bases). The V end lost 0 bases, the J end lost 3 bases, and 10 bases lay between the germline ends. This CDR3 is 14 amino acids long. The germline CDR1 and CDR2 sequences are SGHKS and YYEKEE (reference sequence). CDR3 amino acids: CASSLVLGLYEQYF. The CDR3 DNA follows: TGTGCCAGCAGCTTGGTTCTAGGACTCTACGAGCAGTACTTC. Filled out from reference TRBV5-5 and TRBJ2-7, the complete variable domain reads DAGVTQSPTHLIKTRGQQVTLRCSPISGHKSVSWYQQVLGQGPQFIFQYYEKEERGRGNFPDRFSARQFPNYSSELNVNALLLGDSALYLCASSLVLGLYEQYFGPGTRLTVT.